This T cell receptor (beta chain) was recovered during a study of identical twins. Study-wide results and caveats: The study found that models underestimated out-of-frame TCR alpha sharing in monozygotic twins.

TCRdb reanalysed the 5' RACE reads using MiXCR and keeps one entry per CDR3 protein. In the table there are about 720,000 distinct CDR3 sequences, roughly 18% of which are singletons. Concerning this clonotype itself: Antigen unknown.

All donors were healthy Caucasians. CDR3 size: 15 residues. V gave up 4 bases and J gave up 7 bases, with 17 bases separating them. Germline loops: CDR1 SGHKS, CDR2 YYEKEE (reference sequence). The sample was also linked to a second study, of T cells expressing NK-cell markers. That report adds: A range of roughly 1.0-7.0% of CD8+ T cells consisted of dominant NKG2C+ clonotypes in a handful of donors.

The chain is built from TRBV5-5 and TRBJ1-4; D call uncertain. This TCR came from a woman under 30 in good health. The sequenced sample consisted of PBMCs. The chain's CDR3 is CASSPLQGIVEKLFF. CDR3 in DNA: TGTGCCAGCAGCCCCCTACAAGGAATAGTTGAAAAACTGTTTTTT.